The clone carrying this TCR beta chain has a single count. What it binds is unknown. The data are from a study of beta chain features in type 1 diabetes. Study-wide background: Healthy donors, compared against patients, showed similar age, gender and cell yields.

Overall study results and limits: Moderate but significant shortening of TCRB CDR3s was recorded in all four CD4+ subsets from Type 1 diabetes patients. VDJ junctions in type 1 diabetes patients carried more deletions and fewer insertions.

Investigators reverse transcribed all isolated RNA, so they sequenced expressed TCRB transcripts. The data were produced by immunoSEQ multiplex PCR, yet TCRdb's version contains in-frame clones alone and is incomplete. The repertoire holds roughly 250,000 clones, with around 65% as singletons. This TCR was sampled from a man aged 30 to 45 in good health. Material for sequencing was naive CD4+ T cells from blood.

The CDR3 coding sequence is TGCGCCAGCAGCTTGTCGGAAGGGCGGGCTGAAGCTTTCTTT. Amino acid sequence: CASSLSEGRAEAFF. This chain links TRBV5-1 with TRBJ1-1; D not resolved. The germline CDR1 and CDR2 sequences are SGHRS and YFSETQ. The CDR3 consists of 14 residues. V lost 1 base and J 6 bases, leaving 13 bases between the germline ends.